Given below is one TCR beta chain in context. Its antigen is not known. A single base separates this from a much larger clone, so it may be a read error. It was around 10 milliliters of peripheral blood that were drawn from each donor. The authors isolated at least 6 million PBMCs per sample. This entry comes from a study of blood T cells in healthy people across ages. General study results and limits: A roughly linear fall in TCR beta diversity per million T cells was seen with increasing age. Versus aged donors, long-lived donors had higher diversity and more naive CD4+ cells.

This CDR3 region has 13 residues. CDR1 and CDR2 (germline): LNHNV, YYDKDF (reference sequence). Through a sample-barcoded 5' primer and a J-beta primer mix, a second PCR was run for about 6 to 11 cycles. A single record per CDR3 protein comes from TCRdb applying MiXCR to the 5' RACE reads. Of around 850,000 distinct CDR3 sequences listed, around 36% are singletons. The sequenced sample was blood. The sequence derives from a man between 18 and 29 years old in good health. The rearrangement uses TRBV15 and TRBJ2-7; weak D call: TRBD1 (6 bases). The CDR3: CATSREQGYGQYF. The CDR3 nucleotides read TGTGCCACCAGCAGAGAACAGGGCTACGGGCAGTACTTC.